This T cell receptor beta chain stems from a study of cytomegalovirus exposure and HLA in healthy donors (dated by TCRdb to about 2017). Turning to the overall study: According to an earlier analysis of 450 to 650 of the donors, some 180 million T cells yielded some 120 million unique TCR beta sequences and about 280 Gb of sequence data. The study profiled the T cell repertoires of about 720 subjects by immunosequencing and related them to cytomegalovirus serostatus. Rather than drawing on any new phenotypic data, the later analysis identified candidate immune exposures from TCR beta sequences and the way those sequences occurred across donors. Donor age, sex, ethnicity and CMV serostatus were compiled alongside the repertoire data. Every repertoire in the discovery cohort had been generated on one and the same sequencing platform. Among approximately 370 genotyped donors of the cohort, an average of roughly 230,000 unique TCR beta nucleotide sequences was sequenced per donor, of which roughly 18% were non-productive. Approximately 310 gigabases of sequencing data and approximately 84 million unique TCR sequences were included in an early release covering around 650 HLA-typed donors. The study combined high-throughput TCR immunosequencing, statistical association of individual TCRs with disease status, and machine learning to predict cytomegalovirus infection status. In a later genetic analysis, genome-wide SNP genotypes for about 55% of the roughly 700 donors were used, and that subset was treated as a discovery cohort. HLA typing included class I and class II loci at four-digit resolution. In addition to the first cohort of around 670 subjects, a separate validation cohort of approximately 120 different subjects was used. Because of strong linkage in the cohort, roughly five DR-DQ haplotypes were treated as single units for association and clustering. Of the 300 to 500 genotyped donors, 81% were placed in the genetic ancestry cluster associated with self-reported Caucasian donors. An earlier analysis of about 620 of the donors applied high-throughput TCR beta sequencing to assess whether each TCR beta V gene segment acted as functional or pseudogenic. The study aimed to test whether signatures of past pathogen exposure could be identified by cataloging public T cell receptors. A later analysis re-examined previously published TCR beta repertoires from roughly 720 donors and added high-resolution HLA genotyping to investigate patterns of TCR occurrence. The number of typed donors differed by locus: about 620-640 for A, B, C, DRB1 and DQB1; 500 to 550 for DQA1; around 580 for DPA1; and some 430 for DPB1.

Details on this clone: Which antigen it targets is not known. No base qualities exist here, and no much larger clone lies one base off it.

The cohort was made up of hundreds of healthy bone marrow donors. All cohort members were sampled while nominally healthy, although unrecorded immune exposures were likely present. The donor was CMV seronegative and belonged to the group of more than 300 seronegative cohort members. Every donor gave a peripheral blood sample, and the peripheral blood mononuclear cells from that sample were used for TCR beta sequencing. Genomic DNA extraction from the blood cell samples was performed with the Qiagen DNeasy Blood Extraction Kit. Libraries were constructed by the immunoSEQ multiplex PCR assay. For the multiplex PCR, a mixture combining 60 forward primers for TCR Vbeta segments and 13 reverse primers for TCR Jbeta segments was used. The CDR3 region of rearranged TCR beta genes was amplified from genomic DNA with a multiplex PCR assay. The Illumina HiSeq System was used to sequence the amplified TCR beta libraries as 87-base-pair reads. In the original analysis: In a later analysis, tens of millions of unique TCR beta chains were counted across the roughly 700 repertoires, and about 10 million of these chains were shared by at least two donors. To remove PCR and sequencing errors, raw reads were error-corrected and collapsed into unique sequences using a nearest-neighbor algorithm that merged closely related sequences. To assign V, D and J gene segments, CDR3 sequences were aligned to IMGT reference sequences. For a sequence to be retained, at least a six-nucleotide match to both a V gene segment and a J gene segment was required. Rearrangements were called productive when the CDR3 lacked stop codons and stayed in frame with V and J; all others were non-productive. CDR3 was defined according to IMGT convention as the region running from the second conserved V-encoded cysteine to the conserved J-encoded phenylalanine. In an earlier analysis of approximately 500 of the donors, sequences lacking an unambiguous match to a single V gene segment were excluded. In an earlier analysis of 587 of the donors, a V segment was called functional when productive rearrangements were above 56.7%, and segregating when the standard deviation between donors exceeded 5%. A statistical classification framework was built to diagnose cytomegalovirus status from the catalog of TCR beta chain sequences. In a later analysis, V and J genes were assigned by comparing TCR nucleotide sequences against IMGT/GENE-DB human TR gene sequences. In a later analysis, CDR3 sequences and most-parsimonious VDJ recombination scenarios were assigned using the TCRdist pipeline. A later analysis defined each TCR beta chain by its CDR3 amino acid sequence plus V-gene family, and excluded reads lacking a unique V-gene family. To address suspected cross-contamination and a sequencing artifact, a later analysis removed some 620 highly shared, low-generation-probability nucleotide sequences. For each public chain, a later analysis derived a clonal expansion index from normalized ranks of inferred template counts within each repertoire. In a later analysis, generation probabilities were computed with a VDJ recombination model fitted to out-of-frame rearrangements, and the resulting probabilities were checked against IGoR. A later analysis scored TCR-TCR, TCR-HLA and TCR-CMV co-occurrence with hypergeometric tests, applying a repertoire-size bias correction to TCR pairs. False discovery rates were estimated in a later analysis by permuting HLA or CMV assignments 20 times. In a later analysis, co-occurring TCRs were grouped using DBSCAN, with TCRdist sequence similarity added in when clustering inside HLA-allele-positive subsets. For co-occurrence clustering, repertoires with fewer than 30,000 or more than 120,000 public chains were excluded, along with roughly 5 repertoires with anomalous nucleotide sharing. TCRdb mirrors the immuneACCESS table, restricted to in-frame sequences. Some clones are absent from its copies; in checked studies, under half trace to an unresolved V gene, and the reason for the others is unknown. The V and J calls and the clone size are those of that table, but D and trimming were determined from the DNA. In all, the sample holds under 90,000 clones, and more than 70% of those were seen once. The ten largest clones add up to roughly 2% of the sample.

Trimming costs V 4 bases and J 1 base, and their ends lie 14 bases apart. Based on the germline V gene, the CDR1 and CDR2 sequences are SGHRS and YFSETQ. The CDR3 runs 15 residues from the cysteine to the phenylalanine. CDR3 DNA is the only sequence kept; it has 45 bases, read in frame from the first base. General study outcomes and caveats: In this cohort, only TCR beta chains were sequenced, and detectable features were limited by the absence of alpha or paired-chain data. At a false discovery rate of 0.05, a later analysis linked 16,951 TCR beta sequences to specific HLA alleles. Most TCR sequences were observed very rarely across donors, whereas some public TCRs were present in many individuals. A total of 150 or so TCR beta chains were listed by the study as associated with cytomegalovirus. Linkage disequilibrium might explain the correlated functional status among segregating V segments, but an unknown experimental factor could not be excluded. Some IMGT-functional V segments, including TRBV6-2 and TRBV6-3, could not be distinguished by the 87-base-pair reads and were therefore excluded. In a later analysis, TCR association rates were found to vary across HLA loci, with the most associated TCRs seen for DRB1 alleles and the fewest for HLA-C alleles. The only immune exposure information available for the cohort was CMV serostatus. HLA typing was unavailable for some donors at each locus, so association tests used only the typed subset. Assigning TCR associations to individual alleles was difficult when HLA alleles, especially DR and DQ, strongly co-occurred. According to a later analysis, parvovirus B19, influenza, CMV and Epstein-Barr virus appeared linked to several top co-occurrence clusters. In vitro tests confirmed that three of the cytomegalovirus-associated TCR beta chains recognize cytomegalovirus antigens. Sequencing depth was assumed to be roughly uniform across donors in the presence/absence analyses, though that assumption may not hold. According to a later analysis, most CMV-associated TCR beta chains appeared to be HLA-restricted, and the HLA associations seemed to be driven largely by CMV exposure. In an earlier analysis of around 600 of the donors, most TCR beta V segments appeared in productive rearrangements about 87% or about 30% of the time, broadly matching IMGT annotations. An association between a missense DCLRE1C variant and V-gene and J-gene trimming of TCR beta chains was found in a later genetic analysis and replicated in an independent cohort. A later genetic analysis reported fewer N-insertions in productive TCRs among donors in an Asian-associated ancestry cluster than the roughly 690-donor mean. It was suggested by the authors that the approach could potentially be generalized to other disease states and immunological phenotypes. In both the original and validation cohorts, the classifier was reported to diagnose cytomegalovirus status with high specificity and sensitivity. A further reported finding was that TCR beta sequences accurately predicted the HLA-A and HLA-B alleles for most subjects in the first cohort. In a later analysis, HLA-associated TCR beta chains were found to be more clonally expanded and to have lower generation probabilities than equally common non-associated chains. The sequencing pipeline was judged likely to have produced a cluster of highly shared sequence variants as a technical artifact. The earlier analysis of 587 of the donors excluded 15 to 20 rarely observed V segments, including chromosome 9 orphons, because counts were too low.

This TCR was sampled from a middle-aged man in good health and CMV-seronegative. The rearrangement combines TRBV5-1 with TRBJ2-5; TRBD1 is a possible D gene, resting on 5 matching bases. Material: PBMCs. For the CDR3, the sequence is CASSLGQGSQETQYF. The sequenced DNA is TGCGCCAGCAGCCTGGGTCAGGGAAGCCAAGAGACCCAGTACTTC.